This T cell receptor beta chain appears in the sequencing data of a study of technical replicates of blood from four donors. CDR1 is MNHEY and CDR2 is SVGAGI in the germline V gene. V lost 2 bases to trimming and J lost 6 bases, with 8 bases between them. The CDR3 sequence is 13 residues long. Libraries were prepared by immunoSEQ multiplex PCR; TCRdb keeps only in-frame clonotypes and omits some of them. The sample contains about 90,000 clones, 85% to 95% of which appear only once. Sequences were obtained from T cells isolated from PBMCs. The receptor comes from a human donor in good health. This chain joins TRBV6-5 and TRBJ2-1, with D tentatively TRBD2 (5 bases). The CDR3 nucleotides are TGTGCCAGCAGTTACAGGGAGCTCAATGAGCAGTTCTTC. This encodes CASSYRELNEQFF.